One sample yielded the 17 T cell receptor beta chains listed below, sequenced in a study of T cells after yellow fever vaccination. MiXCR, applied by TCRdb to the 5' RACE reads, yields one record per CDR3 protein. Among nearly 550,000 distinct CDR3 sequences listed, about 19% were seen once. Sequenced here: PBMCs, sampled 15 days after the yellow fever booster vaccination. The receptor set was obtained from a young man who received the YFV17D yellow fever vaccine.

This clonotype has a handful of counts. V gene TRBV11-2 combines with J gene TRBJ2-2, with 11 bases lining up with TRBD2. The CDR3 is 15 residues long. Germline V gives CDR1 SGHAT, CDR2 FQNNGV. Trimming removed 6 bases from V and 5 bases from J; junction bases left unmatched: 5. The CDR3 loop reads CASRATSGATGELFF. CDR3 coding DNA: TGTGCCAGCAGGGCGACTAGCGGGGCGACCGGGGAGCTGTTTTTT.

This clonotype was seen a few times. This rearrangement joins TRBV11-3 to TRBJ2-3, with 10 positions matching TRBD1. CDR3 length: 15 amino acids. Unmatched junction bases numbered 6, after V lost 5 bases and J lost 4 bases. Per germline, CDR1 SGHNT and CDR2 YENEEA. The CDR3 region is CASSNRDRGPDTQYF. For the CDR3, the DNA is TGTGCCAGCAGCAACCGGGACAGGGGTCCAGATACGCAGTATTTT.

This clonotype was detected only a few times. The rearrangement uses TRBV19 and TRBJ2-3; D is possibly TRBD2 (7 bases). Trimming shortened V by 7 bases and J by 3 bases, and 14 bases separated the two germline ends. The germline CDR1 and CDR2 sequences are LNHDA and SQIVND (reference sequence). This CDR3 region has 14 residues. CDR3 in DNA: TGTGCCAGTATAGAGGGGGAGGGTACAGATACGCAGTATTTT. This sequence encodes CASIEGEGTDTQYF.

V and J are TRBV6-2 or TRBV6-3 and TRBJ2-4, with D maybe TRBD2 (7 bases). This CDR3 is 13 amino acids long. Germline lookup yields CDR1 MNHEY and CDR2 SVGEGT. Trimming shortened V by 11 bases and J by 7 bases, and 18 bases separated the two germline ends. The CDR3: CADKPRGGNIQYF. The CDR3, as DNA: TGTGCCGACAAACCCAGGGGAGGGAACATTCAGTACTTC.

The rearrangement links TRBV20-1 to TRBJ2-1; D gene uncertain. The V and J ends lost 5 bases and 4 bases respectively, with 9 bases between them. Germline CDR1 and CDR2: DFQATT and SNEGSKA (reference sequence). The CDR3 consists of 12 residues. The CDR3 protein is CSAGRTYNEQFF. CDR3 nucleotide sequence: TGCAGTGCTGGGCGAACTTACAATGAGCAGTTCTTC.

The V gene is TRBV6-5, the J gene TRBJ1-1; D might be TRBD1 (6 bases). The CDR3 has 14 residues. Trimming removed 4 bases from V and 7 bases from J, with 16 bases in between. Germline V CDR1 and CDR2: MNHEY, SVGAGI. In DNA form, the CDR3 reads TGTGCCAGCAGTTTCTCCAGGGGCACGGGTGAAGCTTTCTTT. Its protein product is CASSFSRGTGEAFF.

V is TRBV6-5 and J is TRBJ1-3, with 7 positions matching TRBD1. Germline V gene sequence: CDR1 MNHEY, CDR2 SVGAGI. V was clipped by 4 bases and J by 3 bases; unmatched bases: 6. The CDR3 covers 15 residues. The CDR3 DNA reads TGTGCCAGCAGTTTCGAACAGGGGCTTGGAAACACCATATATTTT. Translated, it gives CASSFEQGLGNTIYF.

The genes are TRBV5-6 and TRBJ2-7; D remains unclear. Germline CDR1 reads SGHDT; CDR2 reads YYEEEE. The CDR3 is made up of 13 amino acids. V was shortened by 0 bases and J by 3 bases, with 7 bases between the two germline ends. CDR3 in DNA: TGTGCCAGCAGCTTGGTGACCAACTACGAGCAGTACTTC. Amino acid sequence: CASSLVTNYEQYF.

The V call is TRBV10-1, the J call TRBJ2-5; TRBD1 agrees at 10 bases. J gave up 5 bases and V 2 bases, and 8 bases lay outside the gene matches. The CDR3 is 16 amino acids. The V gene's germline CDR1 is WNHNN and CDR2 SYGVQD (reference sequence). CDR3 in amino acids: CASSENAGQGTETQYF. CDR3 DNA: TGCGCCAGCAGTGAGAACGCGGGACAGGGGACCGAGACCCAGTACTTC.

This chain uses TRBV5-1 with TRBJ1-1; D possibly corresponds to TRBD1 (5 bases). The CDR3 has 14 residues. Germline V CDR1 and CDR2: SGHRS, YFSETQ. Trimming took 4 bases from V and 1 from J, leaving 11 bases between them. The CDR3 coding sequence is TGCGCCAGCAGCATGGGGCGGTCGAACACTGAAGCTTTCTTT. This gives the protein CASSMGRSNTEAFF. Complete variable domain (other parts from reference TRBV5-1 and TRBJ1-1): KAGVTQTPRYLIKTRGQQVTLSCSPISGHRSVSWYQQTPGQGLQFLFEYFSETQRNKGNFPGRFSGRQFSNSRSEMNVSTLELGDSALYLCASSMGRSNTEAFFGQGTRLTVV.

In its sample, this clonotype was seen a few times. The V and J genes are TRBV20-1 and TRBJ2-2; 7 bases align to TRBD2. CDR1 DFQATT and CDR2 SNEGSKA come from the germline V gene (reference sequence). The V and J ends lost 1 base and 9 bases, in that order; junction bases with no gene match: 17. The CDR3 sequence is 17 residues long. The CDR3 protein is CSARALRGRGGLRELFF. The DNA of the CDR3 is TGCAGTGCTAGAGCCCTGAGGGGACGGGGAGGGCTCCGGGAGCTGTTTTTT.

The chain couples TRBV5-1 to TRBJ2-2; the D call may be TRBD1 or TRBD2 (5 bases each). V shed 5 bases and J shed 2 bases, with 13 bases lying between them. CDR1 is SGHRS, CDR2 YFSETQ, per germline. The CDR3 spans 15 residues. In DNA form, the CDR3 reads TGCGCCAGCAGGAGGGGTAGAGAAAACACCGGGGAGCTGTTTTTT. This gives the protein CASRRGRENTGELFF.

This chain uses TRBV6-5 with TRBJ2-7, with TRBD1 matching 9 bases. The germline gives CDR1 MNHEY, CDR2 SVGAGI. The CDR3 runs 12 residues. The J segment lost 3 bases and the V segment lost 7 bases, leaving 1 base of the junction unmatched. The CDR3 here is CASKTGGYEQYF. In DNA, the CDR3 is TGTGCCAGCAAGACAGGGGGCTACGAGCAGTACTTC.

There are a few counts of this clonotype. V and J are TRBV5-1 and TRBJ1-1, with TRBD1 matching over 7 bases. Trimming removed 5 bases from V and 0 bases from J; junction bases left unmatched: 4. Germline V gene data show CDR1 as SGHRS and CDR2 as YFSETQ. The CDR3 totals 14 residues. Written as DNA, the CDR3 is TGCGCCAGCAGGGCGGGACAGCTGAACACTGAAGCTTTCTTT. This sequence encodes CASRAGQLNTEAFF.

The V call is TRBV5-1, the J call TRBJ2-7; 9 bases are shared with TRBD1. Germline-derived CDR1 and CDR2 are SGHRS and YFSETQ. This CDR3 spans 15 amino acids. Germline trimming cut 4 bases from V and 4 bases from J; bases unmatched to any gene: 9. As DNA, the CDR3 is TGCGCCAGCAGCCCCACCGACAGGGGGGTGTACGAGCAGTACTTC. Translating gives CASSPTDRGVYEQYF.

This clonotype was found a few times. The rearrangement links TRBV20-1 to TRBJ2-7, with unresolved D. The V end was cut by 0 bases, the J end by 2 bases, with 11 bases between. The CDR3 loop spans 14 amino acids. Germline V CDR1 and CDR2: DFQATT, SNEGSKA (reference sequence). The CDR3 protein is CSARDRTVTYEQYF. CDR3 DNA: TGCAGTGCTAGAGACAGAACAGTGACCTACGAGCAGTACTTC.

The chain combines TRBV6-2 or TRBV6-3 with TRBJ2-1; 8 bases are a match to TRBD2. CDR3 length equals 12 residues. With V trimmed by 7 bases and J by 10 bases, 6 bases remained unmatched. Germline V gives CDR1 MNHEY, CDR2 SVGEGT. CDR3 sequence: CASTIGGGEQFF. CDR3 DNA: TGTGCCAGCACTATCGGGGGGGGAGAGCAGTTCTTC.